This T cell receptor (beta chain) was documented in a study of T cell repertoires in aging, cancer and after chemotherapy. Study conclusions and caveats: Rebound thymic output was suggested by rising median generation probability during chemotherapy in each cancer cohort.

This clonotype was counted between two and nine times. Antigen specificity is unknown. CDR1 and CDR2 (germline): DFQATT, SNEGSKA (reference sequence). This CDR3 is 14 amino acids long. V lost 6 bases, J lost 3 bases, and 10 bases stayed unmatched. The template was genomic DNA from peripheral blood, not RNA. Rearranged V-D-J TRB sequences were amplified with a mixed TRB-A/B primer pool. TCRdb itself ran the multiplex PCR reads through MiXCR, one entry per CDR3 protein. The table records some 10,000 distinct CDR3 sequences, roughly 29% of them present only once. The origin of this receptor is a human donor in good health. This chain joins TRBV20-1 and TRBJ2-7, with 8 bases identical to TRBD2. The sample comprised blood. In DNA, the CDR3 is TGCAGTGCGCCGACAGCGGGGGCGGGCTACGAGCAGTACTTC. This gives the protein CSAPTAGAGYEQYF.